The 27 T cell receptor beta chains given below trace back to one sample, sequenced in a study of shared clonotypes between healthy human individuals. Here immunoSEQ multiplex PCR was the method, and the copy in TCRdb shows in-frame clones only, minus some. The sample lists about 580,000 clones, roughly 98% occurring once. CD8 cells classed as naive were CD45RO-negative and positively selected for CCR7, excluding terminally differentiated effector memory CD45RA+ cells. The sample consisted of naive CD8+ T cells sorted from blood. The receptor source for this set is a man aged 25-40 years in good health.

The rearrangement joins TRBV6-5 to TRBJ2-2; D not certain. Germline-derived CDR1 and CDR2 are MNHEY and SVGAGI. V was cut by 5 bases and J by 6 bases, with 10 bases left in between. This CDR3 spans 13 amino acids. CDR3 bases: TGTGCCAGCAGTCACAATGCCGCCGGGGAGCTGTTTTTT. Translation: CASSHNAAGELFF.

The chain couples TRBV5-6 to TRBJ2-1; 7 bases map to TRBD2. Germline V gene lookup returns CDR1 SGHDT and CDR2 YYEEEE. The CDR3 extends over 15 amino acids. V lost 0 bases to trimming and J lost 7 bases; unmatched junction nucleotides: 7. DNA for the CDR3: TGTGCCAGCAGCTTGGTGAGGGAGCGGGGTAATGAGCAGTTCTTC. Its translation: CASSLVRERGNEQFF.

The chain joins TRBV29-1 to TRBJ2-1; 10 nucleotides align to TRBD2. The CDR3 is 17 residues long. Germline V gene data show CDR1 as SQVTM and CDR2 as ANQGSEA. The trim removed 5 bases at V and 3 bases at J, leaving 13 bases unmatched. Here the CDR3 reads CSVIRVMASGSYNEQFF. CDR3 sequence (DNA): TGCAGCGTTATCAGGGTGATGGCTAGCGGGAGCTACAATGAGCAGTTCTTC.

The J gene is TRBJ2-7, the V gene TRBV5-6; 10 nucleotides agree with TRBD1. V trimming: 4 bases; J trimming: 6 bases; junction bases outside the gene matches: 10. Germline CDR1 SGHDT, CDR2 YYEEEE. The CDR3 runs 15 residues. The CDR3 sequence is CASSPMGQGLVEQYF. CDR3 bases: TGTGCCAGCAGCCCCATGGGACAGGGGCTAGTCGAGCAGTACTTC.

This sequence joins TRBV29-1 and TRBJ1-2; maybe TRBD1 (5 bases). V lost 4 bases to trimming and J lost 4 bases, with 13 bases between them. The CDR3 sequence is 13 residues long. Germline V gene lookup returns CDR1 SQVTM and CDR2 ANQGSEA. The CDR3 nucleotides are TGCAGCGTTGTCGGGAAAAGGGGCTATGGCTACACCTTC. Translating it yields CSVVGKRGYGYTF.

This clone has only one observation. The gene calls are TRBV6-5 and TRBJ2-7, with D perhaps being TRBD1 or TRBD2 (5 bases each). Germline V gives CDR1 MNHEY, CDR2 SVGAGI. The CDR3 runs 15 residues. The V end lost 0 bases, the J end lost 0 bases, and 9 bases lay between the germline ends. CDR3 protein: CASSYSGPGSYEQYF. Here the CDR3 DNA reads TGTGCCAGCAGTTACTCGGGACCCGGCTCCTACGAGCAGTACTTC.

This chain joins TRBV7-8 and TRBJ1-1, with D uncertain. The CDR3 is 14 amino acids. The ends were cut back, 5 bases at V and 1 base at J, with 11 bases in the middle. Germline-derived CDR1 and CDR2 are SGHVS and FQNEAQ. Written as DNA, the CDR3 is TGTGCCAGCAGCCCATTTTCGGGGAACACTGAAGCTTTCTTT. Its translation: CASSPFSGNTEAFF. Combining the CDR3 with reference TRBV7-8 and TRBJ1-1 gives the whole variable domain GAGVSQSPRYKVAKRGQDVALRCDPISGHVSLFWYQQALGQGPEFLTYFQNEAQLDKSGLPSDRFFAERPEGSVSTLKIQRTQQEDSAVYLCASSPFSGNTEAFFGQGTRLTVV.

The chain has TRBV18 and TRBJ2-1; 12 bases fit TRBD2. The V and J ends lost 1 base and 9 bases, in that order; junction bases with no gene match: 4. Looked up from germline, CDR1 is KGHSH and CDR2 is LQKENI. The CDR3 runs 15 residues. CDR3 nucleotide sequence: TGTGCCAGCTCACCACTTCCGGGACTAGCGGGTGAGCAGTTCTTC. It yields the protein CASSPLPGLAGEQFF.

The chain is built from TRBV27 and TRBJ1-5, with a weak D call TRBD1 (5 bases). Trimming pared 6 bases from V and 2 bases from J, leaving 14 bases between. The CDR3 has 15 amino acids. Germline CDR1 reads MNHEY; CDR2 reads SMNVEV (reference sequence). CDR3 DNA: TGTGCCAGCAGACACTACCTGGGGGGCAATCAGCCCCAGCATTTT. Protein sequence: CASRHYLGGNQPQHF.

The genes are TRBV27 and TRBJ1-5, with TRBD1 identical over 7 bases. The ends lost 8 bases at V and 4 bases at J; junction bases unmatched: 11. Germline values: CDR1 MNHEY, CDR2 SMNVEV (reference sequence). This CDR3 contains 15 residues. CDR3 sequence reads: CASRPGDRPNQPQHF. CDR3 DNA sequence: TGTGCCAGCCGACCCGGGGACAGACCAAATCAGCCCCAGCATTTT.

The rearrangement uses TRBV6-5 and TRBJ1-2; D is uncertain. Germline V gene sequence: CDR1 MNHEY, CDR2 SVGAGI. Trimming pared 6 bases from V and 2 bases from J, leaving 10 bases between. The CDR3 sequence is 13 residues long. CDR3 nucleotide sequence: TGTGCCAGCAGCCCCCATGGAAACTATGGCTACACCTTC. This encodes CASSPHGNYGYTF.

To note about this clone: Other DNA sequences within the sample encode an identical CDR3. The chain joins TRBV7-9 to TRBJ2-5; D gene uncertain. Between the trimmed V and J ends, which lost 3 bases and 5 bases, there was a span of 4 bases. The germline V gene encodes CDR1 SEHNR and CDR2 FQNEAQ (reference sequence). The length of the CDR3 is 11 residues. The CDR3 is CASSFSETQYF. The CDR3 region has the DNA TGTGCCAGCAGCTTTAGTGAGACCCAGTACTTC.

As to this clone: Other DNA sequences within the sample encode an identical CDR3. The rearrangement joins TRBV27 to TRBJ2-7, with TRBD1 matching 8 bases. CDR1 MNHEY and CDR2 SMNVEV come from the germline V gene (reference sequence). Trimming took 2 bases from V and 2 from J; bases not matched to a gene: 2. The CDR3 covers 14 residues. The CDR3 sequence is CASSLGTGAYEQYF. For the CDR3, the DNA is TGTGCCAGCAGTTTAGGGACAGGAGCCTACGAGCAGTACTTC.

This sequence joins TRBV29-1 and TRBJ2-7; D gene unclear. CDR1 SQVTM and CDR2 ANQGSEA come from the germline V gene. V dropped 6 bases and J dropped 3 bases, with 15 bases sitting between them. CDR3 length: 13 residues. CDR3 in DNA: TGCAGCGTCGCCGGGCTCCGAATCTACGAGCAGTACTTC. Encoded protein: CSVAGLRIYEQYF.

The CDR3 reads CASSLQTEEAFF. CDR3 coding DNA: TGTGCCAGCAGCTTACAGACAGAAGAAGCTTTCTTT. The chain links TRBV11-2 to TRBJ1-1, with a possible D match to TRBD1 (5 bases). V lost 2 bases to trimming and J lost 8 bases, with 9 bases between them. CDR1 is SGHAT and CDR2 is FQNNGV in the germline V gene. This CDR3 has 12 amino acids.

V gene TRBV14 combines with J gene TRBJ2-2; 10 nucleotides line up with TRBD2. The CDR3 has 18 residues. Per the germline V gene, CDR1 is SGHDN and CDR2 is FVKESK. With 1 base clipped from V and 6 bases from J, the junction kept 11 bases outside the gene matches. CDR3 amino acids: CASSQGPFKGLAAGELFF. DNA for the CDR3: TGTGCCAGCAGCCAAGGCCCATTTAAAGGACTAGCGGCCGGGGAGCTGTTTTTT.

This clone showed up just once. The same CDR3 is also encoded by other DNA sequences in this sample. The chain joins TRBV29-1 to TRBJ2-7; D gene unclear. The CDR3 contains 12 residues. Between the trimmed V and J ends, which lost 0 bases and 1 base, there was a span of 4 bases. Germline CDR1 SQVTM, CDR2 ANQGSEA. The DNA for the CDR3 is TGCAGCGTTGAAGAAGGGTCCTACGAGCAGTACTTC. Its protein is CSVEEGSYEQYF.

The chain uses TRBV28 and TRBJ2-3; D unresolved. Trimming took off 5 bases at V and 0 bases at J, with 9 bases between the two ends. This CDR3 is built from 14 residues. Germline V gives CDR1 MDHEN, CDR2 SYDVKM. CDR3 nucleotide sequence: TGTGCCAGCAGTCTGCCTTCTAGCACAGATACGCAGTATTTT. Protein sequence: CASSLPSSTDTQYF.

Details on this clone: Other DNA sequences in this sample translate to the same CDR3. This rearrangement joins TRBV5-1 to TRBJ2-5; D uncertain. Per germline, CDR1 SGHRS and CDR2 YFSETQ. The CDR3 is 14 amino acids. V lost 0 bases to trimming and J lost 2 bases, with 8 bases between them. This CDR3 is CASSLEQRQETQYF. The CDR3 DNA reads TGCGCCAGCAGCTTGGAACAGCGTCAAGAGACCCAGTACTTC.

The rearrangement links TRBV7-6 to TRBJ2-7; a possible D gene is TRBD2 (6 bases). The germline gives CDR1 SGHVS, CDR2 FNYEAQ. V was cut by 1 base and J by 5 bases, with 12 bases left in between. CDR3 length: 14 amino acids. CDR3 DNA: TGTGCCAGCAGCTTAGGGGCAGCGGGCGACGAGCAGTACTTC. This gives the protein CASSLGAAGDEQYF.

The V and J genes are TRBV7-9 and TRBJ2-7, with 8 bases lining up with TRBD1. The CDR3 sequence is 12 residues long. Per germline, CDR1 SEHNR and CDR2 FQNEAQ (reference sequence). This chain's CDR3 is CASGTGRFEQYF. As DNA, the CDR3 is TGTGCGTCCGGGACAGGACGTTTCGAGCAGTACTTC.

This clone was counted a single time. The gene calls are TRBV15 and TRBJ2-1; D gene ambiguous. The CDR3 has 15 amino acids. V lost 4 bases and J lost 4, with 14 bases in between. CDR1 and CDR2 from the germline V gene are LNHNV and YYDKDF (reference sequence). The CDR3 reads CATSKPSPRYNEQFF. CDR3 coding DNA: TGTGCCACCAGCAAGCCCAGTCCTCGATACAATGAGCAGTTCTTC.

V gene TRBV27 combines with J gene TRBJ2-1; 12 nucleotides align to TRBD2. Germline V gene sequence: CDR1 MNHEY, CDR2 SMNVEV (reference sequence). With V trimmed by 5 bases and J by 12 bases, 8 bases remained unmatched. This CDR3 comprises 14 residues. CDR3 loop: CASSTRLAGDWQFF. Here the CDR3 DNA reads TGTGCCAGCAGTACCCGACTAGCGGGAGATTGGCAGTTCTTC.

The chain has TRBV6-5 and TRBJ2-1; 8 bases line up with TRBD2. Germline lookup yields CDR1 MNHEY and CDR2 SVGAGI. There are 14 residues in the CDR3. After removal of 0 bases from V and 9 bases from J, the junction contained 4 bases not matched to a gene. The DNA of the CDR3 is TGTGCCAGCAGTTACTCTCGGGGGGGCGGTGAGCAGTTCTTC. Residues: CASSYSRGGGEQFF.

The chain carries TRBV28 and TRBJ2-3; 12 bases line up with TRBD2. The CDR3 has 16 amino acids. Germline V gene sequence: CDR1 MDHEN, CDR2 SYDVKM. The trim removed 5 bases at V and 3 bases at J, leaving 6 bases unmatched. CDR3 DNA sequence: TGTGCCAGCAGTCCCCGGACTAGCGGGATTACAGATACGCAGTATTTT. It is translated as CASSPRTSGITDTQYF. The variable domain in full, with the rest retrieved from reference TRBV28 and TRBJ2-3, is DVKVTQSSRYLVKRTGEKVFLECVQDMDHENMFWYRQDPGLGLRLIYFSYDVKMKEKGDIPEGYSVSREKKERFSLILESASTNQTSMYLCASSPRTSGITDTQYFGPGTRLTVL.

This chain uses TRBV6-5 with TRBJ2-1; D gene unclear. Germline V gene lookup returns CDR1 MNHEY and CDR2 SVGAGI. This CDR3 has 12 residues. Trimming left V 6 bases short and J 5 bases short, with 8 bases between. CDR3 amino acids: CASSSYNNEQFF. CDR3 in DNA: TGTGCCAGCAGCTCCTACAACAATGAGCAGTTCTTC.

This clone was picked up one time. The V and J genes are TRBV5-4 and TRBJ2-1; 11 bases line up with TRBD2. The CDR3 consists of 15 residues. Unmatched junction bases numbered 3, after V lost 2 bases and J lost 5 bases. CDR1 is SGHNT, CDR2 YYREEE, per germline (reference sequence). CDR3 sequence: CASSFSLAGDNEQFF. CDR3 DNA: TGTGCCAGCAGCTTCTCACTAGCGGGGGACAATGAGCAGTTCTTC.